This entry concerns a single T cell receptor (beta chain). Its antigen is currently unknown. This entry belongs to a study of CD8+ T cells in alopecia areata. Trimming pared 1 base from V and 1 base from J, leaving 4 bases between. The germline V gene encodes CDR1 SGHAT and CDR2 FQNNGV. The CDR3 has 13 amino acids. Sequencing templates came from extracted RNA that was reverse transcribed into cDNA. Using immunoSEQ multiplex PCR, the repertoire was profiled, and TCRdb retains in-frame clones only, with some absent. The repertoire holds about 60,000 clones, with about 43% as singletons. The study, taken as a whole, reports: Affected lesional scalp, above all in alopecia totalis/universalis, was more clonal than normal scalp. Many expanded lesional clones persisted in scalp and blood during tofacitinib treatment. Within the top 100, expanded CD8+ clones significantly decreased with tofacitinib, as did scalp clonality.

Treatment denoted: oral pan-JAK inhibitor, 5-10 mg twice daily. Punch biopsies of lesional scalp, plus peripheral blood, were taken from alopecia areata patients. This receptor was taken from a human donor with alopecia areata. The V and J genes are TRBV11-2 and TRBJ2-5; D ambiguous. This specimen consisted of CD8+ T cells sorted from blood, obtained at approximately week 39, from a patient treated with tofacitinib. CDR3 in DNA: TGTGCCAGCAGCTTAGCCAGCCAAGAGACCCAGTACTTC. This encodes CASSLASQETQYF. The full variable domain, completed using reference TRBV11-2 and TRBJ2-5, is EAGVAQSPRYKIIEKRQSVAFWCNPISGHATLYWYQQILGQGPKLLIQFQNNGVVDDSQLPKDRFSAERLKGVDSTLKIQPAKLEDSAVYLCASSLASQETQYFGPGTRLLVL.